This entry lists 10 T cell receptor beta chains sequenced from one sample in a study of shared T cell receptors in the human thymus. Produced via immunoSEQ multiplex PCR; TCRdb's table is partial and in-frame only. This table has just under 550,000 clones, approximately 80% appearing once. The sample was also linked to a second study, of human thymus T cells.

Sequencing was carried out using thymocytes. The receptors shown here come from a boy in the first two years of life with a congenital heart defect.

The CDR3 DNA reads TGTGCCAGCAGTGATTGCGGGTACTCCTACGAGCAGTACTTC. It specifies CASSDCGYSYEQYF. This chain joins TRBV2 and TRBJ2-7, with D possibly matching TRBD2 (5 bases). Between the trimmed V and J ends, which lost 3 bases and 0 bases, there was a span of 9 bases. CDR1 and CDR2 (germline): SNHLY, FYNNEI. CDR3 length: 14 amino acids.

The chain joins TRBV11-3 to TRBJ1-4; TRBD1 aligns across 9 bases. The CDR3 sequence is 16 residues long. Losses at the gene ends were 5 bases for V and 14 bases for J; bases not matched to a gene: 18. The germline CDR1 and CDR2 sequences are SGHNT and YENEEA. The CDR3, as DNA: TGTGCCAGCAGCATGACGTCCGGGACAGGGCCTTTTGACCTGTTTTTT. As protein: CASSMTSGTGPFDLFF. Based on the CDR3 plus reference TRBV11-3 and TRBJ1-4, the full variable domain is EAGVVQSPRYKIIEKKQPVAFWCNPISGHNTLYWYLQNLGQGPELLIRYENEEAVDDSQLPKDRFSAERLKGVDSTLKIQPAELGDSAVYLCASSMTSGTGPFDLFFGSGTQLSVL.

This chain uses TRBV14 with TRBJ1-1; D remains unclear. CDR3 size: 12 residues. The V gene's germline CDR1 is SGHDN and CDR2 FVKESK. V lost 6 bases to trimming and J lost 1 base, with 6 bases between them. This CDR3 reads CASRSWNTEAFF. The CDR3 nucleotides are TGTGCCAGCAGATCGTGGAACACTGAAGCTTTCTTT.

This clone showed up just a few times. The chain is built from TRBV10-3 and TRBJ2-2, with TRBD2 matching 13 bases. This CDR3 region has 16 residues. Per the germline V gene, CDR1 is ENHRY and CDR2 is SYGVKD. Trimming cost V 8 bases and J 0 bases; bases outside gene matches: 3. CDR3 nucleotide sequence: TGTGCCATCGGGGGGACTAGCGGGACGAACACCGGGGAGCTGTTTTTT. Translation gives CAIGGTSGTNTGELFF.

V gene TRBV7-9 combines with J gene TRBJ1-4; 9 bases align to TRBD1. The ends lost 7 bases at V and 7 bases at J; junction bases unmatched: 22. From germline, CDR1 is SEHNR and CDR2 FQNEAQ (reference sequence). This CDR3 has 19 residues. CDR3 amino acids: CASTRTRDRATQGREKLFF. In DNA form, the CDR3 reads TGTGCCAGCACCCGAACACGGGACAGGGCTACTCAGGGACGTGAAAAACTGTTTTTT.

The chain uses TRBV5-4 and TRBJ2-4; 11 bases align to TRBD2. This CDR3 spans 16 amino acids. V gave up 4 bases and J gave up 2 bases; unmatched junction bases: 5. Germline CDR1 and CDR2: SGHNT and YYREEE (reference sequence). CDR3 sequence (DNA): TGTGCCAGCAGCCAAACTAGCGGGAGACCCAAAAACATTCAGTACTTC. Translation gives CASSQTSGRPKNIQYF.

V is TRBV11-3 and J is TRBJ2-1; a possible D gene is TRBD2 (5 bases). V dropped 5 bases and J dropped 0 bases, with 14 bases sitting between them. CDR1 and CDR2 (germline): SGHNT, YENEEA. This CDR3 comprises 16 residues. The CDR3 is CASSPDSRSSYNEQFF. In DNA form, the CDR3 reads TGTGCCAGCAGCCCGGACTCCCGGAGCTCCTACAATGAGCAGTTCTTC.

This clone was picked up a small number of times. In DNA, the CDR3 is TGTGCCAGCTCGCCGGGACTAGCGGGAAGCGAGCAGTACTTC. Its translation is CASSPGLAGSEQYF. The J gene is TRBJ2-7, the V gene TRBV18; TRBD2 agrees at 13 bases. Germline V gene lookup returns CDR1 KGHSH and CDR2 LQKENI. V shed 6 bases and J 6 bases; nucleotides not matched to a gene: 5. The CDR3 contains 14 residues.

This clone has just a few counts. The gene calls are TRBV14 and TRBJ1-4; unclear D gene. V was pared by 1 base and J by 5 bases, with 14 bases between. The CDR3 spans 16 residues. Germline V CDR1 and CDR2: SGHDN, FVKESK. The CDR3 protein is CASSQGKRDTNEKLFF. In nucleotides, the CDR3 is TGTGCCAGCAGCCAAGGAAAACGAGACACCAATGAAAAACTGTTTTTT.

This clone appeared a few times. This rearrangement joins TRBV29-1 to TRBJ1-1; D is perhaps TRBD1 (5 bases). Germline V gene data show CDR1 as SQVTM and CDR2 as ANQGSEA. Trimming cost V 3 bases and J 0 bases, with 11 bases left between them. This CDR3 comprises 14 residues. CDR3: CSVEKTALNTEAFF. For the CDR3, the DNA is TGCAGCGTTGAGAAGACAGCTCTGAACACTGAAGCTTTCTTT.